This T cell receptor beta chain was obtained from a study of T cells after yellow fever vaccination. This clonotype has a handful of counts. TCRdb re-called the 5' RACE reads through MiXCR, storing one row per CDR3 protein. The table records about 240,000 distinct CDR3 sequences, roughly 3.7% of them present only once. This CDR3 has 15 residues. Trimming cost V 9 bases and J 0 bases; bases outside gene matches: 9. Per the germline V gene, CDR1 is KGHDR and CDR2 is SFDVKD. Sequencing was performed on PBMCs, taken 15 days after the yellow fever booster vaccination. This sequence was found in a man between 18 and 35 years old who received the YFV17D yellow fever vaccine. V and J are TRBV24-1 and TRBJ2-5, with TRBD1 identical over 7 bases. The CDR3 protein is CATSDVRGYQETQYF. CDR3 DNA: TGTGCCACCTCGGATGTCAGGGGGTACCAAGAGACCCAGTACTTC.